The clone carrying this T cell receptor beta chain turned up a few times. The V gene end was trimmed by 5 bases and the J gene end by 3 bases; junction bases not matched to a gene: 3. This CDR3 has 13 residues. The germline CDR1 and CDR2 sequences are SGHAT and FQNNGV. The data belong to a study of response to subunit inactivated influenza vaccine. TCRdb itself ran the RT-PCR reads through MiXCR, one entry per CDR3 protein. The sample has under 750,000 distinct CDR3 sequences; approximately 10% are singletons. Sequenced material: PBMCs from blood, taken on the day of vaccination. The sequence was collected from a man over 45 who received an inactivated influenza vaccine. This chain uses TRBV11-2 with TRBJ2-5, with 7 positions matching TRBD2. The CDR3 sequence: CASSPGTKETQYF. The CDR3 DNA reads TGTGCCAGCAGCCCTGGGACTAAAGAGACCCAGTACTTC.